These 27 T cell receptor beta chains originate from one sample sequenced in a study of blood T cell repertoires in COVID-19. Method: immunoSEQ multiplex PCR; TCRdb's copy keeps in-frame clones and lacks some. The sample records roughly 100,000 clones, about 91% being singletons. Input material: peripheral blood. These receptors came from an older woman with acute or convalescent COVID-19.

The chain is built from TRBV6-5 and TRBJ2-7, with TRBD1 matching over 9 bases. Germline lookup yields CDR1 MNHEY and CDR2 SVGAGI. J gave up 6 bases and V 2 bases, and 2 bases lay outside the gene matches. The CDR3 is 13 residues long. CDR3 residues: CASSYNRGREQYF. The CDR3 nucleotides read TGTGCCAGCAGTTACAACAGGGGGCGCGAGCAGTACTTC.

The CDR3 loop reads CSASSTAGNYGYTF. CDR3 bases: TGCAGTGCTAGTAGTACGGCGGGAAACTATGGCTACACCTTC. The J gene is TRBJ1-2, the V gene TRBV20-1, with D uncertain. The CDR3 runs 14 residues. Trimming took off 3 bases at V and 2 bases at J, with 13 bases between the two ends. Germline V CDR1 and CDR2: DFQATT, SNEGSKA (reference sequence).

This chain uses TRBV4-1 with TRBJ1-5; D is possibly TRBD1 (5 bases). CDR3 size: 16 residues. The V gene's germline CDR1 is MGHRA and CDR2 YSYEKL. V lost 1 base and J 6 bases, leaving 16 bases between the germline ends. The CDR3 DNA reads as TGCGCCAGCAGCCAAGCCAACGGGCAGGGTGGTCAGCCCCAGCATTTT. This encodes CASSQANGQGGQPQHF.

This chain joins TRBV29-1 and TRBJ2-2; the D gene is possibly TRBD2 (5 bases). The CDR3 contains 15 residues. Germline V gene sequence: CDR1 SQVTM, CDR2 ANQGSEA. The V and J ends lost 0 bases and 4 bases respectively, with 12 bases between them. For the CDR3, the DNA is TGCAGCGTTGAAGATTGGGGTGAGGGCACCGGGGAGCTGTTTTTT. It yields the protein CSVEDWGEGTGELFF.

This chain joins TRBV5-1 and TRBJ2-2; maybe TRBD2 (6 bases). The CDR3 is 16 residues long. V was cut by 4 bases and J by 5 bases, with 18 bases left in between. CDR1 and CDR2 from the germline V gene are SGHRS and YFSETQ. The CDR3 DNA reads TGCGCCAGCAGCCCGGGCGGAGGGGCGCGGACCGGGGAGCTGTTTTTT. Translating it yields CASSPGGGARTGELFF. The full variable domain, completed using reference TRBV5-1 and TRBJ2-2, is KAGVTQTPRYLIKTRGQQVTLSCSPISGHRSVSWYQQTPGQGLQFLFEYFSETQRNKGNFPGRFSGRQFSNSRSEMNVSTLELGDSALYLCASSPGGGARTGELFFGEGSRLTVL.

This sequence joins TRBV5-1 and TRBJ2-3, with 9 bases identical to TRBD1. This CDR3 contains 16 residues. CDR1 is SGHRS, CDR2 YFSETQ, per germline. V trimming: 0 bases; J trimming: 2 bases; junction bases outside the gene matches: 4. This CDR3 reads CASSLGDRVATDTQYF. Written as DNA, the CDR3 is TGCGCCAGCAGCTTGGGGGACAGGGTGGCCACAGATACGCAGTATTTT.

This chain connects TRBV6-1 to TRBJ1-2, with D uncertain. The CDR3 extends over 17 amino acids. Germline lookup yields CDR1 MNHNS and CDR2 SASEGT. Trimming pared 3 bases from V and 4 bases from J, leaving 21 bases between. The CDR3 here is CASSETVAELSAYGYTF. In nucleotides, the CDR3 is TGTGCCAGCAGTGAGACTGTGGCAGAGCTGTCTGCCTATGGCTACACCTTC.

The V gene is TRBV5-6, the J gene TRBJ1-4; 7 nucleotides line up with TRBD1. Trimming at V came to 4 bases and at J to 5 bases, leaving 11 bases not matched to a gene. The CDR3 sequence is 16 residues long. CDR1 and CDR2 (germline): SGHDT, YYEEEE. CDR3 nucleotides: TGTGCCAGCAGCATTTTAACAGGGGCCCTAAATGAAAAACTGTTTTTT. This encodes CASSILTGALNEKLFF.

This clone has a single count. This sequence joins TRBV7-8 and TRBJ1-1; TRBD1 might be the D (5 bases). Trimming took off 2 bases at V and 0 bases at J, with 16 bases between the two ends. The CDR3 extends over 17 amino acids. Germline V gene data show CDR1 as SGHVS and CDR2 as FQNEAQ. CDR3 in amino acids: CASSLTDSGRMNTEAFF. The DNA for the CDR3 is TGTGCCAGCAGCTTAACGGACTCAGGGAGGATGAACACTGAAGCTTTCTTT.

J is TRBJ1-1 and V is TRBV5-4; no reliable D call. Trimming pared 2 bases from V and 1 base from J, leaving 9 bases between. This CDR3 is built from 14 residues. CDR1 and CDR2 (germline): SGHNT, YYREEE (reference sequence). CDR3 in DNA: TGTGCCAGCAGCTTCTTCACTAAGAACACTGAAGCTTTCTTT. Translation: CASSFFTKNTEAFF. The full variable domain, completed using reference TRBV5-4 and TRBJ1-1, is ETGVTQSPTHLIKTRGQQVTLRCSSQSGHNTVSWYQQALGQGPQFIFQYYREEENGRGNFPPRFSGLQFPNYSSELNVNALELDDSALYLCASSFFTKNTEAFFGQGTRLTVV.

This sequence joins TRBV30 and TRBJ1-1; D remains unclear. This CDR3 is 11 amino acids long. Trimming pared 0 bases from V and 5 bases from J, leaving 4 bases between. The germline V gene has CDR1 GTSNPN and CDR2 SVGIG (reference sequence). The DNA of the CDR3 is TGTGCCTGGAGTGTACTTACTGAAGCTTTCTTT. Translating it yields CAWSVLTEAFF.

The chain couples TRBV20-1 to TRBJ2-5; D unresolved. CDR3 size: 10 residues. The V gene lost 4 bases and the J gene lost 7 bases, with 7 bases spanning the gap. Germline V gene data show CDR1 as DFQATT and CDR2 as SNEGSKA (reference sequence). The CDR3 sequence: CSAILGTQYF. For the CDR3, the DNA is TGCAGTGCTATCCTAGGGACCCAGTACTTC.

The V call is TRBV5-1, the J call TRBJ1-5, with 8 bases lining up with TRBD1. Germline V gene sequence: CDR1 SGHRS, CDR2 YFSETQ. Trimming took 0 bases from V and 0 from J; bases not matched to a gene: 2. The CDR3 is made up of 16 amino acids. The CDR3 sequence is CASSLGTGYSNQPQHF. In DNA form, the CDR3 reads TGCGCCAGCAGCTTGGGGACAGGGTATAGCAATCAGCCCCAGCATTTT.

CDR3 nucleotide sequence: TGTGCCAGCAGCTTAAGTGGGGTACGGGCAGCGGGGGTCAATGAGCAGTTCTTC. Its translation: CASSLSGVRAAGVNEQFF. The chain employs TRBV7-3 and TRBJ2-1; 8 bases are shared with TRBD2. The CDR3 totals 18 residues. Germline V gene sequence: CDR1 SGHTA, CDR2 FQGTGA. The junction had 14 bases not matched to a gene; V was cut back by 1 base and J by 6 bases.

The chain is built from TRBV11-2 and TRBJ2-1; D is unresolved. V lost 1 base and J lost 0, with 10 bases in between. CDR3 size: 16 residues. Per germline, CDR1 SGHAT and CDR2 FQNNGV. The DNA of the CDR3 is TGTGCCAGCAGCTTAGGCCCAGCGAGCTCCTACAATGAGCAGTTCTTC. Translating gives CASSLGPASSYNEQFF.

V gene TRBV19 combines with J gene TRBJ1-1; possible D gene TRBD1, 6 bases. The CDR3 runs 11 residues. Trimming removed 7 bases at V and 5 bases at J, with 8 bases between. Looked up from germline, CDR1 is LNHDA and CDR2 is SQIVND (reference sequence). DNA for the CDR3: TGTGCCAGTATTCAGGGGACTGAAGCTTTCTTT. It codes for CASIQGTEAFF.

This chain links TRBV28 with TRBJ1-6; D possibly corresponds to TRBD1 (6 bases). Germline V gives CDR1 MDHEN, CDR2 SYDVKM. This CDR3 is 14 amino acids long. V was shortened by 7 bases and J by 9 bases, with 16 bases between the two germline ends. The CDR3 DNA sequence: TGTGCCAGCAAAACAGGGCCGGGGGGTTCACCCCTCCACTTT. Protein product: CASKTGPGGSPLHF.

The chain recombines TRBV19 with TRBJ1-2; no clear D gene. CDR3 length: 13 residues. Per the germline V gene, CDR1 is LNHDA and CDR2 is SQIVND (reference sequence). V lost 5 bases, J lost 4 bases, and 11 bases lay in between. CDR3 sequence (DNA): TGTGCCAGTAGTGGAGAGACTGTCTATGGCTACACCTTC. Translated, it gives CASSGETVYGYTF.

The genes are TRBV28 and TRBJ1-1, with D possibly TRBD1 on 6 matching bases. Per germline, CDR1 MDHEN and CDR2 SYDVKM. V gave up 8 bases and J gave up 3 bases, with 19 bases separating them. This CDR3 is 15 amino acids long. The CDR3 spells CASYPTGFRYTEAFF. The CDR3 DNA reads as TGTGCCAGCTACCCTACAGGGTTTCGGTACACTGAAGCTTTCTTT.

This rearrangement joins TRBV19 to TRBJ1-2, with D perhaps matching TRBD1 (5 bases). The CDR3 loop spans 15 amino acids. Germline-derived CDR1 and CDR2 are LNHDA and SQIVND (reference sequence). V was trimmed by 1 base and J by 1 base, leaving 10 bases between them. The CDR3 loop reads CASSIGQYSNYGYTF. For the CDR3, the DNA is TGTGCCAGTAGTATAGGACAGTACAGTAACTATGGCTACACCTTC.

This chain joins TRBV5-1 and TRBJ1-2; 10 nucleotides align to TRBD1. Germline-derived CDR1 and CDR2 are SGHRS and YFSETQ. The length of the CDR3 is 14 residues. The V gene end was trimmed by 4 bases and the J gene end by 5 bases; junction bases not matched to a gene: 5. CDR3 bases: TGCGCCAGCAGCCAAATGGGACAGGGGTATGGCTACACCTTC. Encoded protein: CASSQMGQGYGYTF.

The chain is built from TRBV29-1 and TRBJ2-3; TRBD1 matches at 7 bases. Germline values: CDR1 SQVTM, CDR2 ANQGSEA. This CDR3 has 14 amino acids. The V segment lost 7 bases and the J segment 1 base; nucleotides outside the gene matches: 8. The CDR3 sequence is CSASTGMGTDTQYF. CDR3 bases: TGCAGCGCCTCGACAGGGATGGGCACAGATACGCAGTATTTT.

V usage is TRBV7-9 and J usage is TRBJ2-7; TRBD2 aligns across 7 bases. This CDR3 has 15 amino acids. Germline trimming cut 3 bases from V and 0 bases from J; bases unmatched to any gene: 5. Germline V gives CDR1 SEHNR, CDR2 FQNEAQ (reference sequence). The CDR3 DNA follows: TGTGCCAGCAGCTTTACTAGCGCGAGCTCCTACGAGCAGTACTTC. It codes for CASSFTSASSYEQYF.

In its sample, this clone was seen a few times. V usage is TRBV7-9 and J usage is TRBJ2-1; a possible D gene is TRBD2 (5 bases). Trimming cost V 3 bases and J 10 bases, with 13 bases left between them. Germline V lookup: CDR1 SEHNR, CDR2 FQNEAQ (reference sequence). CDR3 length: 13 amino acids. CDR3 DNA sequence: TGTGCCAGCAGCTTCATCAGCGGCCTCGAGCAGTTCTTC. It yields the protein CASSFISGLEQFF.

This clone has only one observation. The chain combines TRBV18 with TRBJ2-3; TRBD1 agrees at 9 bases. After removal of 3 bases from V and 2 bases from J, the junction contained 3 bases not matched to a gene. CDR1 is KGHSH, CDR2 LQKENI, per germline. This CDR3 is built from 15 residues. CDR3 sequence reads: CASSPGQGNTDTQYF. Here the CDR3 DNA reads TGTGCCAGCTCACCGGGACAGGGAAACACAGATACGCAGTATTTT.

CDR3 in DNA: TGCGCCAGCAGCCCGCAGACTAGCCTAACGCTAAATGAGCAGTTCTTC. Amino acids: CASSPQTSLTLNEQFF. V usage is TRBV5-1 and J usage is TRBJ2-1, with 7 nucleotides matching TRBD2. CDR3 length: 16 residues. J was trimmed by 7 bases and V by 4 bases; bases with no gene match: 14. Germline CDR1 reads SGHRS; CDR2 reads YFSETQ.

The J gene is TRBJ1-1, the V gene TRBV9; TRBD1 might be the D (5 bases). The germline gives CDR1 SGDLS, CDR2 YYNGEE. The CDR3 totals 14 residues. V lost 4 bases, J lost 1 base, and 11 bases lay in between. The CDR3: CASSINQGNTEAFF. The CDR3 DNA reads as TGTGCCAGCAGCATCAACCAGGGGAACACTGAAGCTTTCTTT. The full variable domain, in which reference TRBV9 and TRBJ1-1 provide the parts outside the CDR3, is DSGVTQTPKHLITATGQRVTLRCSPRSGDLSVYWYQQSLDQGLQFLIQYYNGEERAKGNILERFSAQQFPDLHSELNLSSLELGDSALYFCASSINQGNTEAFFGQGTRLTVV.